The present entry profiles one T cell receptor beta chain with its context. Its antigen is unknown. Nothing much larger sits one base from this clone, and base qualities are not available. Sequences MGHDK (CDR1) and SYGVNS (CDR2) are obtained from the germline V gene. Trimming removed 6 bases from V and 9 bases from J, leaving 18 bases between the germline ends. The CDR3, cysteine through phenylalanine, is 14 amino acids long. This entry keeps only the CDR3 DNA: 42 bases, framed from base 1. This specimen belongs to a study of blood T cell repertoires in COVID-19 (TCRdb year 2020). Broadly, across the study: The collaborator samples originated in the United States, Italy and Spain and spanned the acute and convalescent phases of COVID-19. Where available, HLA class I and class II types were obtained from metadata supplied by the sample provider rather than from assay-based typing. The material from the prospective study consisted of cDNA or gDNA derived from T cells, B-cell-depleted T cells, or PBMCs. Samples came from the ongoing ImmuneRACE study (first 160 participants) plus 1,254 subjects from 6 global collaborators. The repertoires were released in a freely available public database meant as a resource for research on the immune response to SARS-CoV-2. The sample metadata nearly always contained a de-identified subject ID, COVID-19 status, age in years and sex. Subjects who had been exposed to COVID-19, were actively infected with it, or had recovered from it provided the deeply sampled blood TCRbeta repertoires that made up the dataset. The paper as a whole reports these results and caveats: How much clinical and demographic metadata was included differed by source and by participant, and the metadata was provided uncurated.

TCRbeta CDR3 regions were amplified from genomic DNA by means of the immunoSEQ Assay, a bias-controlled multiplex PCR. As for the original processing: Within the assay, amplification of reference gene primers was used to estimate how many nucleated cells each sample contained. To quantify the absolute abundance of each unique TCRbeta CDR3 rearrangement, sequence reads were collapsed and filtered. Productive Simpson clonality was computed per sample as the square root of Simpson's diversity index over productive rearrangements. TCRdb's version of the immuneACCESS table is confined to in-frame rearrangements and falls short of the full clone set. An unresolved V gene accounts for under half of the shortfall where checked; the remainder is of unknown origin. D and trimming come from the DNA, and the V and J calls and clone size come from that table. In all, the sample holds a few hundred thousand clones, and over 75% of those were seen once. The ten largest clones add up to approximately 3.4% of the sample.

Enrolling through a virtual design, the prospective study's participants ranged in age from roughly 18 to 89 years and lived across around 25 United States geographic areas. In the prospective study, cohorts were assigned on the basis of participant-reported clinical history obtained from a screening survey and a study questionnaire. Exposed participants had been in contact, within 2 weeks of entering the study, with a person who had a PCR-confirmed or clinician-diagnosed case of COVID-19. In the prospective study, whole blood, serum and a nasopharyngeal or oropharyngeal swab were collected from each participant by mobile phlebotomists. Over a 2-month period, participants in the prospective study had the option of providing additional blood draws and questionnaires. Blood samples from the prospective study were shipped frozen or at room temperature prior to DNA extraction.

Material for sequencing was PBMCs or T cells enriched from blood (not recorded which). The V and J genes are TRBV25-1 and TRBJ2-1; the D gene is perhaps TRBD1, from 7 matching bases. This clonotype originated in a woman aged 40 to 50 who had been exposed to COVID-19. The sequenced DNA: TGTGCCAGCAGGAACCAGCAGGGGGGAGGTGAGCAGTTCTTC. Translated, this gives CASRNQQGGGEQFF.